Here is one T cell receptor (beta chain) with its context. The entry originates in a study of blood T cell repertoires in COVID-19. Study background: The United States, Italy and Spain were the sources of the acute and convalescent COVID-19 samples. Nucleic acid was either cDNA or gDNA, and it came from T cells, B-cell-depleted T cells, or PBMCs.

As originally analysed: Reference gene primers were amplified, and this amplification served to estimate nucleated cell counts. Repertoires were generated with immunoSEQ multiplex PCR, while TCRdb's copy carries only in-frame clones and drops some. V and J calls and clone size come straight from that table; D and trimming were deduced from the DNA. The sample consists of 200,000 or so clones, 82% of them appearing once. V was trimmed by 3 bases and J by 1 base, leaving 5 bases between them. The CDR3 consists of 13 residues. Germline loops: CDR1 MDHEN, CDR2 SYDVKM. The chain couples TRBV28 to TRBJ2-3; D gene ambiguous. The sequencing sample was made of peripheral blood. The sequence was collected from a woman aged 25 to 45 with acute or convalescent COVID-19. CDR3 coding DNA: TGTGCCAGCAGTTTTCAGGGCACAGATACGCAGTATTTT. Amino acids: CASSFQGTDTQYF.